This T cell receptor beta chain emerged from a study of cytomegalovirus exposure and HLA in healthy donors. Germline CDR1 SNHLY, CDR2 FYNNEI. V gave up 10 bases and J gave up 0 bases; unmatched junction bases: 7. This CDR3 spans 14 amino acids. Only one count was recorded for this clone. Antigen specificity is unknown. The PCR had 60 Vbeta and 13 Jbeta primers. In the original workflow: Counted up in a later analysis, unique TCR beta chains came to approximately 77 million, with around 10 million shared. Assay: immunoSEQ multiplex PCR; the TCRdb copy retains only in-frame clones and omits some. The V and J calls and clone size were taken over from that table, and D and trimming were inferred from the DNA. The sample consists of more than 110,000 clones, approximately 80% of them appearing once. Study-level results: Later on, an analysis found that several of the most significant clusters appeared to be linked to common viral pathogens, which included parvovirus B19. Later on, an analysis showed TCR association rates differing by HLA locus, with DRB1 the most and HLA-C the fewest.

The material sequenced was PBMCs. The J gene is TRBJ1-2, the V gene TRBV2; 8 bases line up with TRBD1. The receptor was derived from a woman in her forties or fifties in good health and CMV-seropositive. This CDR3 is CATQGAGTNYGYTF. The CDR3 region has the DNA TGTGCCACTCAGGGGGCCGGAACTAACTATGGCTACACCTTC.